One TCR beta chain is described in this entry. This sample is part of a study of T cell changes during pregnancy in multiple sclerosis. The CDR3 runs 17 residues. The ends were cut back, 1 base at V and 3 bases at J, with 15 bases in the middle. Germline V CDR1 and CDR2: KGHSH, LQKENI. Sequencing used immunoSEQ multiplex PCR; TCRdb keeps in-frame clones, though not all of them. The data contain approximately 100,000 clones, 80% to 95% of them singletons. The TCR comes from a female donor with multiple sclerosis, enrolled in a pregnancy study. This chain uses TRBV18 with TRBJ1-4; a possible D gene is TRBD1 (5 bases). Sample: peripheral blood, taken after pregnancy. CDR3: CASSPQSGGASNEKLFF. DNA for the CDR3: TGTGCCAGCTCACCACAATCGGGCGGGGCATCTAATGAAAAACTGTTTTTT. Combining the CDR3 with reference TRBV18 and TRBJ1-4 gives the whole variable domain NAGVMQNPRHLVRRRGQEARLRCSPMKGHSHVYWYRQLPEEGLKFMVYLQKENIIDESGMPKERFSAEFPKEGPSILRIQQVVRGDSAAYFCASSPQSGGASNEKLFFGSGTQLSVL.